This is a list of T cell receptor beta chains from one sample in a study of shared clonotypes between healthy human individuals. The protocol was immunoSEQ multiplex PCR, while the TCRdb copy is restricted to in-frame clones and leaves out a portion. The sample lists roughly 1,100,000 clones, around 76% seen once, with approximately 1.5% in the top ten. Sequencing input: memory CD4+ T cells sorted from blood. The receptors come from a man in his late teens or twenties in good health. Both conserved end residues are part of each CDR3. A D gene is named only where the DNA matches it firmly. Not every row has a clone size; where given, it reads once, few, many or a size class.

d_gene: NA; v_gene: TRBV7-9; j_gene: TRBJ1-1; abundance: many; CDR3aa: CASSLDMNTEAFF; CDR3nt: TGTGCCAGCAGCTTAGACATGAACACTGAAGCTTTCTTT
d_gene: NA; v_gene: TRBV5-1; j_gene: TRBJ2-5; abundance: NA; CDR3aa: CASSLASGLGETQYF; CDR3nt: TGCGCCAGCAGCTTGGCCTCTGGGCTTGGAGAGACCCAGTACTTC
d_gene: NA; v_gene: TRBV5-1; j_gene: TRBJ2-1; abundance: few; CDR3aa: CASSSDTSSYNEQFF; CDR3nt: TGCGCCAGCAGCTCGGACACGAGCTCCTACAATGAGCAGTTCTTC
d_gene: NA; v_gene: TRBV2; j_gene: TRBJ1-4; abundance: NA; CDR3aa: CASRPVGQNEKLFF; CDR3nt: TGTGCCAGCAGACCAGTGGGCCAGAATGAAAAACTGTTTTTT
d_gene: NA; v_gene: TRBV5-6; j_gene: TRBJ2-2; abundance: NA; CDR3aa: CASSSAPGELFF; CDR3nt: TGTGCCAGCAGCTCGGCCCCCGGGGAGCTGTTTTTT
d_gene: NA; v_gene: TRBV11-2; j_gene: TRBJ2-2; abundance: NA; CDR3aa: CASSLDGLGLTGELFF; CDR3nt: TGTGCCAGCAGCTTAGATGGTCTGGGGTTGACCGGGGAGCTGTTTTTT
d_gene: NA; v_gene: TRBV30; j_gene: TRBJ1-2; abundance: NA; CDR3aa: CAWSDRAHYGYTF; CDR3nt: TGTGCCTGGAGTGACAGGGCCCACTATGGCTACACCTTC
d_gene: NA; v_gene: TRBV14; j_gene: TRBJ1-3; abundance: NA; CDR3aa: CASSHFRTVENTIYF; CDR3nt: TGTGCCAGCAGCCATTTCCGGACGGTCGAGAACACCATATATTTT
d_gene: NA; v_gene: TRBV6-1; j_gene: TRBJ2-7; abundance: NA; CDR3aa: CASSEQFYEQYF; CDR3nt: TGTGCCAGCAGTGAACAGTTCTACGAGCAGTACTTC
d_gene: NA; v_gene: TRBV4-3; j_gene: TRBJ1-5; abundance: NA; CDR3aa: CASSQDLQAQGQPQHF; CDR3nt: TGCGCCAGCAGCCAAGATTTACAGGCTCAAGGTCAGCCCCAGCATTTT
d_gene: TRBD1; v_gene: TRBV2; j_gene: TRBJ1-1; abundance: NA; CDR3aa: CASSEVQGAGTEAFF; CDR3nt: TGTGCCAGCAGTGAAGTCCAGGGGGCTGGGACTGAAGCTTTCTTT
d_gene: TRBD1; v_gene: TRBV7-2; j_gene: TRBJ1-4; abundance: NA; CDR3aa: CASNRQGGGEKLFF; CDR3nt: TGTGCCAGCAACCGACAGGGGGGAGGTGAAAAACTGTTTTTT
d_gene: NA; v_gene: TRBV18; j_gene: TRBJ1-1; abundance: NA; CDR3aa: CASSPSLDTEAFF; CDR3nt: TGTGCCAGCTCACCGTCGCTGGACACTGAAGCTTTCTTT
d_gene: TRBD1; v_gene: TRBV27; j_gene: TRBJ1-5; abundance: few; CDR3aa: CASSSGRGNQPQHF; CDR3nt: TGTGCCAGCAGTTCGGGCAGGGGGAATCAGCCCCAGCATTTT
d_gene: TRBD1; v_gene: TRBV6-1; j_gene: TRBJ1-5; abundance: many; CDR3aa: CASSDGQGMYQPQHF; CDR3nt: TGTGCCAGCAGTGACGGACAGGGAATGTATCAGCCCCAGCATTTT
d_gene: NA; v_gene: TRBV10-3; j_gene: TRBJ2-7; abundance: NA; CDR3aa: CAIKRGDSYEQYF; CDR3nt: TGTGCCATCAAGAGGGGTGACTCCTACGAGCAGTACTTC
d_gene: NA; v_gene: TRBV2; j_gene: TRBJ1-5; abundance: NA; CDR3aa: CASSADRSNQPQHF; CDR3nt: TGTGCCAGCAGTGCGGACAGAAGCAATCAGCCCCAGCATTTT
d_gene: TRBD1; v_gene: TRBV18; j_gene: TRBJ1-1; abundance: NA; CDR3aa: CASSPTTRDRGTEAFF; CDR3nt: TGTGCCAGCTCACCAACGACCCGGGACAGGGGGACTGAAGCTTTCTTT